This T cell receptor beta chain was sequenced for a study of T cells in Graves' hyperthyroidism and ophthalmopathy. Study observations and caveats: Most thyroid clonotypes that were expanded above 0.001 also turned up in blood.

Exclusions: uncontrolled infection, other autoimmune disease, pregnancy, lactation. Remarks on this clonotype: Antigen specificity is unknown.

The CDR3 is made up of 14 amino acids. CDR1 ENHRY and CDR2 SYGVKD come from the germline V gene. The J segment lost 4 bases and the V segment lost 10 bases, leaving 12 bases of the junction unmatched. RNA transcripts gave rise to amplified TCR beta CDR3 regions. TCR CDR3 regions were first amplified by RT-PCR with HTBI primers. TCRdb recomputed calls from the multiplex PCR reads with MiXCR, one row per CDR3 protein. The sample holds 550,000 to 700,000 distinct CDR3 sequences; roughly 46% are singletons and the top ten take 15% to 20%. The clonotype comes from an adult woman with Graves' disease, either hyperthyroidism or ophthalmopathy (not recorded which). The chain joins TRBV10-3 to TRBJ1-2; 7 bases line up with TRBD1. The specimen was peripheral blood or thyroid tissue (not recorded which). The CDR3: CASSIGGQAYGYTF. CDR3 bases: TGTGCCAGCAGCATCGGCGGACAGGCCTATGGCTACACCTTC.